These 13 T cell receptor beta chains were sequenced from one sample in a study of radiation and T cells in renal cell carcinoma. Sequencing used immunoSEQ multiplex PCR; TCRdb keeps in-frame clones, though not all of them. The data hold around 130,000 clones, with 88% observed a single time. Time point reported: blood 2 weeks post-SBRT. Noted treatment: 15 Gy SBRT to primary tumor, nephrectomy 4 weeks later. The sample in question was blood, obtained from a patient whose treatment included radiotherapy and nephrectomy. These receptors were obtained from a woman aged 70-85 years with renal cell carcinoma.

This clone was seen just once. This CDR3 reads CATTDTQETQYF. The CDR3 DNA reads as TGTGCCACTACGGACACACAAGAGACCCAGTACTTC. The gene calls are TRBV11-3 and TRBJ2-5; TRBD1 is a possible D gene (5 bases). The ends were cut back, 10 bases at V and 2 bases at J, with 11 bases in the middle. This CDR3 has 12 residues. Looked up from germline, CDR1 is SGHNT and CDR2 is YENEEA.

This chain joins TRBV10-3 and TRBJ2-3; D gene ambiguous. Per the germline V gene, CDR1 is ENHRY and CDR2 is SYGVKD. The CDR3 length is 13 residues. Trimming took 11 bases from V and 0 from J, leaving 12 bases between them. CDR3 bases: TGTGCCGGAAGAAGCTCTAGCACAGATACGCAGTATTTT. It yields the protein CAGRSSSTDTQYF.

The chain carries TRBV6-5 and TRBJ2-2, with 8 bases aligning to TRBD1. The CDR3 is 16 residues long. CDR1 and CDR2 from the germline V gene are MNHEY and SVGAGI. With V trimmed by 0 bases and J by 5 bases, 5 bases remained unmatched. The CDR3 reads CASSYSRTGSTGELFF. The CDR3 DNA reads TGTGCCAGCAGTTACTCGCGGACAGGGAGTACCGGGGAGCTGTTTTTT.

The gene calls are TRBV18 and TRBJ2-2; D not resolved. Per germline, CDR1 KGHSH and CDR2 LQKENI. CDR3 length: 13 amino acids. V was pared by 4 bases and J by 5 bases, with 8 bases between. CDR3 nucleotide sequence: TGTGCCAGCTCACTCGACCGGACCGGGGAGCTGTTTTTT. Translation: CASSLDRTGELFF.

The CDR3 nucleotides read TGCGCCAGCAGCTTGGGGGGAGCAACTAATGAAAAACTGTTTTTT. The encoded protein is CASSLGGATNEKLFF. The chain recombines TRBV5-1 with TRBJ1-4; D is uncertain. Germline loops: CDR1 SGHRS, CDR2 YFSETQ. The CDR3 length is 15 residues. Trimming took 0 bases from V and 0 from J, leaving 6 bases between them. Combining the CDR3 with reference TRBV5-1 and TRBJ1-4 gives the whole variable domain KAGVTQTPRYLIKTRGQQVTLSCSPISGHRSVSWYQQTPGQGLQFLFEYFSETQRNKGNFPGRFSGRQFSNSRSEMNVSTLELGDSALYLCASSLGGATNEKLFFGSGTQLSVL.

This chain connects TRBV5-1 to TRBJ2-5; 8 bases align to TRBD2. Germline V gene sequence: CDR1 SGHRS, CDR2 YFSETQ. CDR3 length: 16 residues. V gave up 4 bases and J gave up 4 bases; unmatched junction bases: 12. The CDR3 spells CASSPSGGEGRETQYF. The DNA of the CDR3 is TGCGCCAGCAGCCCCAGCGGGGGCGAGGGCCGAGAGACCCAGTACTTC.

The gene calls are TRBV11-2 and TRBJ2-5, with 9 bases that match TRBD1. This CDR3 is built from 14 residues. Germline V gene sequence: CDR1 SGHAT, CDR2 FQNNGV. J gave up 2 bases and V 3 bases, and 1 base lay outside the gene matches. The CDR3 nucleotides read TGTGCCAGCAGCTTTGGACAGGGGCAAGAGACCCAGTACTTC. Translation: CASSFGQGQETQYF.

The table lists this clone with a few counts. The rearrangement links TRBV19 to TRBJ1-1; D ambiguous. V gave up 7 bases and J gave up 1 base, with 13 bases separating them. Germline V gives CDR1 LNHDA, CDR2 SQIVND (reference sequence). CDR3 size: 14 residues. CDR3 residues: CASIRHSANTEAFF. DNA for the CDR3: TGTGCCAGTATTAGACACTCGGCGAACACTGAAGCTTTCTTT.

The rearrangement uses TRBV6-5 and TRBJ1-1; TRBD1 might be the D (6 bases). The CDR3 is 14 amino acids. CDR1 and CDR2 from the germline V gene are MNHEY and SVGAGI. The V gene lost 6 bases and the J gene lost 0 bases, with 11 bases spanning the gap. The CDR3 nucleotides are TGTGCCAGCAGAGGGACACCCTTGAACACTGAAGCTTTCTTT. This codes for CASRGTPLNTEAFF.

This clone was seen a handful of times. The chain carries TRBV7-2 and TRBJ2-7; no definite D call. The CDR3 runs 12 residues. V shed 6 bases and J shed 6 bases, with 12 bases lying between them. Germline CDR1 and CDR2: SGHTA and FQGNSA. The CDR3 DNA is TGTGCCAGCAGTCCTATGTGGGGCGAGCAGTACTTC. Translating it yields CASSPMWGEQYF.

The gene calls are TRBV28 and TRBJ2-5; possibly TRBD1 or TRBD2 for D (5 bases each). Deletions cut 6 bases from V and 7 bases from J, with 21 bases between. CDR3 size: 15 residues. The germline gives CDR1 MDHEN, CDR2 SYDVKM. CDR3 protein: CASSRGPGPSGTQYF. In DNA, the CDR3 is TGTGCCAGCAGCCGGGGCCCGGGGCCTTCCGGGACCCAGTACTTC. The full variable domain, in which reference TRBV28 and TRBJ2-5 provide the parts outside the CDR3, is DVKVTQSSRYLVKRTGEKVFLECVQDMDHENMFWYRQDPGLGLRLIYFSYDVKMKEKGDIPEGYSVSREKKERFSLILESASTNQTSMYLCASSRGPGPSGTQYFGPGTRLLVL.

This sequence joins TRBV29-1 and TRBJ1-1, with D possibly TRBD1 on 6 matching bases. CDR1 SQVTM and CDR2 ANQGSEA come from the germline V gene. This CDR3 is 12 amino acids long. Between the trimmed V and J ends, which lost 5 bases and 3 bases, there was a span of 10 bases. The DNA of the CDR3 is TGCAGCGTTTTGGACAGTTACACTGAAGCTTTCTTT. Translating it yields CSVLDSYTEAFF.

This clone came up once. This chain links TRBV6-5 with TRBJ2-4; TRBD2 might be the D (5 bases). CDR3 size: 15 residues. V was trimmed by 8 bases and J by 1 base, leaving 15 bases between them. Germline values: CDR1 MNHEY, CDR2 SVGAGI. CDR3 sequence (DNA): TGTGCCAGCTCGGGGTTCTCGCGGGCCAAAAACATTCAGTACTTC. It specifies CASSGFSRAKNIQYF.